These T cell receptor beta chains were read from a single sample in a study of control samples from healthy donors and cancer patients. The protocol was immunoSEQ multiplex PCR, while the TCRdb copy is restricted to in-frame clones and leaves out a portion. This sample has some 100,000 clones, with around 89% found just once. Sequencing was done on a sample of blood. All receptors derive from a woman aged 50 to 60 in good health. The CDR3 runs from the conserved cysteine through the conserved F or W. Each record gives: clone size, V gene, J gene, D gene, CDR3 protein, CDR3 DNA. A D gene is named only where the DNA matches it firmly. Size is omitted from some rows. Given values are once, few, many or a class for expanded clones.

NA,TRBV10-3,TRBJ2-2,NA,CAISEGGRTGELFF,TGTGCCATCAGCGAGGGGGGGCGTACCGGGGAGCTGTTTTTT
NA,TRBV19,TRBJ1-2,NA,CASTGDYGYTF,TGTGCCAGTACGGGCGACTATGGCTACACCTTC
once,TRBV18,TRBJ2-1,TRBD2,CASSTVGLAEFNEQFF,TGTGCCAGCTCAACTGTGGGGCTAGCGGAATTCAATGAGCAGTTCTTC
NA,TRBV19,TRBJ2-1,NA,CASSIAPALNEQFF,TGTGCCAGTAGTATAGCTCCTGCCCTCAATGAGCAGTTCTTC
few,TRBV5-1,TRBJ1-3,NA,CASSPELSGNTIYF,TGCGCCAGCAGCCCGGAGCTCTCTGGAAACACCATATATTTT
few,TRBV2,TRBJ1-5,NA,CASRQDQPQHF,TGTGCCAGCAGACAGGATCAGCCCCAGCATTTT
NA,TRBV10-3,TRBJ1-5,NA,CAISEGQRNNQPQHF,TGTGCCATCAGTGAGGGACAGAGGAACAATCAGCCCCAGCATTTT
NA,TRBV27,TRBJ2-2,NA,CASSLGGGELFF,TGTGCCAGCAGTTTAGGCGGCGGGGAGCTGTTTTTT
NA,TRBV7-9,TRBJ1-2,TRBD1,CASSLDWDRVGGYTF,TGTGCCAGCAGCCTGGACTGGGACAGGGTCGGCGGCTACACCTTC
NA,TRBV30,TRBJ1-2,NA,CAWSSDGVYGYTF,TGTGCCTGGAGTTCTGACGGTGTCTATGGCTACACCTTC
NA,TRBV7-8,TRBJ2-5,NA,CASSQGVETQYF,TGTGCCAGCAGCCAAGGGGTGGAGACCCAGTACTTC
NA,TRBV19,TRBJ1-5,NA,CASSISYGNQPQHF,TGTGCCAGTAGTATATCTTACGGCAATCAGCCCCAGCATTTT
NA,TRBV27,TRBJ2-3,NA,CASSLGRDTQYF,TGTGCCAGCAGTTTAGGTAGGGATACGCAGTATTTT
once,TRBV15,TRBJ1-3,TRBD1,CATSRDPMELGQGGNTIYF,TGTGCCACCAGCAGAGATCCCATGGAACTAGGACAGGGAGGAAACACCATATATTTT
once,TRBV3-1/TRBV3-2,TRBJ2-7,TRBD2,CASSPRTSSEQYF,TGTGCCAGCAGCCCACGGACTAGCAGCGAGCAGTACTTC
NA,TRBV7-3,TRBJ2-1,TRBD2,CASSLIPLAGNEQFF,TGTGCCAGCAGCTTAATTCCGCTAGCGGGCAATGAGCAGTTCTTC
NA,TRBV9,TRBJ1-4,NA,CASSAVQAANEKLFF,TGTGCCAGCAGCGCGGTTCAGGCTGCAAACGAAAAACTGTTTTTT
NA,TRBV10-1,TRBJ2-7,TRBD1,CASSPGTGSSEQYF,TGCGCCAGTTCTCCCGGGACAGGGTCCTCCGAGCAGTACTTC
NA,TRBV24-1,TRBJ2-3,TRBD1,CATKSSPGQGQDTQYF,TGTGCCACCAAGTCATCCCCGGGACAGGGACAAGATACGCAGTATTTT
NA,TRBV4-1,TRBJ1-6,NA,CASSQVSASKNSPLHF,TGCGCCAGCAGCCAAGTATCGGCCTCCAAAAATTCACCCCTCCACTTT
NA,TRBV7-2,TRBJ1-5,NA,CASSARQDYQPQHF,TGTGCCAGCAGCGCACGGCAGGACTATCAGCCCCAGCATTTT
NA,TRBV9,TRBJ2-1,NA,CASSVAIAASYNEQFF,TGTGCCAGCAGCGTTGCTATAGCGGCCTCCTACAATGAGCAGTTCTTC
few,TRBV19,TRBJ1-5,TRBD1,CASTPTTGTGGLSQHF,TGTGCCAGTACTCCCACCACTGGGACAGGGGGCCTGTCCCAGCATTTT
NA,TRBV2,TRBJ2-2,NA,CATGTLTGELFF,TGTGCCACCGGGACACTCACCGGGGAGCTGTTTTTT
NA,TRBV9,TRBJ1-6,NA,CASSTLRVNSPLHF,TGTGCCAGCAGCACACTCAGGGTGAATTCACCCCTCCACTTT
NA,TRBV4-1,TRBJ2-2,TRBD1,CASSHADRGNTGELFF,TGCGCCAGCAGCCACGCCGACAGGGGGAACACCGGGGAGCTGTTTTTT